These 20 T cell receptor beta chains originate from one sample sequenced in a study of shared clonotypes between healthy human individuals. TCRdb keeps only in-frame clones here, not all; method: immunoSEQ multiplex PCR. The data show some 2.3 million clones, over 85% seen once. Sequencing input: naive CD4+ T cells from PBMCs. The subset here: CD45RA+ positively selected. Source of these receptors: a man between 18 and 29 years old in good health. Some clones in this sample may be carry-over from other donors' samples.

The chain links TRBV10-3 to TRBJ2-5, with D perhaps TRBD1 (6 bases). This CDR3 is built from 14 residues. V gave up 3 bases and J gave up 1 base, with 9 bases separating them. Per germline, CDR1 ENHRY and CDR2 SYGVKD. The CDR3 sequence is CAISDRQAQETQYF. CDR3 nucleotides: TGTGCCATCAGTGATCGACAGGCCCAAGAGACCCAGTACTTC.

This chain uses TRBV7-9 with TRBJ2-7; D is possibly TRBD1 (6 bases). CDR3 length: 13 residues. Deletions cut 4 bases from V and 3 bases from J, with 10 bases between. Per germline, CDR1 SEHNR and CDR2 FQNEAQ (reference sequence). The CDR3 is CASSSGTSYEQYF. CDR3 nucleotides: TGTGCCAGCAGCTCCGGGACAAGCTACGAGCAGTACTTC.

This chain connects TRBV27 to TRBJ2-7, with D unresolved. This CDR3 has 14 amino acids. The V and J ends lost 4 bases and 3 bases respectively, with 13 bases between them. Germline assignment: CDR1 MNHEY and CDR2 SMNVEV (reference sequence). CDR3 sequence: CASSSSPRNYEQYF. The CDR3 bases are TGTGCCAGCAGTTCCTCGCCGAGGAACTACGAGCAGTACTTC.

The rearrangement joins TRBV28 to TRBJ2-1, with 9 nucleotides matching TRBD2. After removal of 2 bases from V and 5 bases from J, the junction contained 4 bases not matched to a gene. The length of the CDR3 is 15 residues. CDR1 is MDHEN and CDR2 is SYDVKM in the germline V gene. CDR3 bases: TGTGCCAGCAGTTTACGGACTAGCGCACACAATGAGCAGTTCTTC. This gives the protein CASSLRTSAHNEQFF.

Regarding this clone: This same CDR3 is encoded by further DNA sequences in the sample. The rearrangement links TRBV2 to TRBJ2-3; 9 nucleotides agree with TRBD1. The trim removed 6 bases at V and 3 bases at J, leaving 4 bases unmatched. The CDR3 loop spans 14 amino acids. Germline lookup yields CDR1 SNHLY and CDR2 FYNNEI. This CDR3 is CASRTGGSTDTQYF. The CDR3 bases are TGTGCCAGCAGGACAGGGGGGAGTACAGATACGCAGTATTTT.

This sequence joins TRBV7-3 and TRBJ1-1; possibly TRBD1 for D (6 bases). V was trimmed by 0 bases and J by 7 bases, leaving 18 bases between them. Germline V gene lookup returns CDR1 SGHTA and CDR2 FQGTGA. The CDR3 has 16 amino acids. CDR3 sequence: CASSLTSGVGDGEAFF. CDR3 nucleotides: TGTGCCAGCAGCTTAACATCAGGGGTTGGGGATGGTGAAGCTTTCTTT.

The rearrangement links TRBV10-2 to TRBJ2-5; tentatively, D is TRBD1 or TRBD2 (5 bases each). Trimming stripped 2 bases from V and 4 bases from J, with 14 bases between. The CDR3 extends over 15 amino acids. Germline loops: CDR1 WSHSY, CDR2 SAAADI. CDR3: CASSEAGRRGETQYF. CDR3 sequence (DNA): TGCGCCAGCAGTGAGGCGGGCAGAAGGGGAGAGACCCAGTACTTC.

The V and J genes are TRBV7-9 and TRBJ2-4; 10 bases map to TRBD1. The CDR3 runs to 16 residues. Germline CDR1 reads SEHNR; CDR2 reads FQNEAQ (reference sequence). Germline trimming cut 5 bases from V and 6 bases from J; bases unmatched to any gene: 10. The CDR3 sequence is CASSPTGGAFGNIQYF. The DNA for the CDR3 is TGTGCCAGCAGCCCGACAGGGGGCGCTTTTGGAAACATTCAGTACTTC.

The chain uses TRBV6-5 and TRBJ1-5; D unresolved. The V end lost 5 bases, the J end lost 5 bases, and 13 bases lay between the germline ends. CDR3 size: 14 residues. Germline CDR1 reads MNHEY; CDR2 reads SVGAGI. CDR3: CASSPHRIHQPQHF. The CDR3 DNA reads TGTGCCAGCAGTCCTCATCGGATTCATCAGCCCCAGCATTTT.

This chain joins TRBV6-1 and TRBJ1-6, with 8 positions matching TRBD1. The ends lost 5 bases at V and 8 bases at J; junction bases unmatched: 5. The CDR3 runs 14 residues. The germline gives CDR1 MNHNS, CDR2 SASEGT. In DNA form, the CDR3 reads TGTGCCAGCAGTTTGGACAGGGATTATTCACCCCTCCACTTT. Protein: CASSLDRDYSPLHF.

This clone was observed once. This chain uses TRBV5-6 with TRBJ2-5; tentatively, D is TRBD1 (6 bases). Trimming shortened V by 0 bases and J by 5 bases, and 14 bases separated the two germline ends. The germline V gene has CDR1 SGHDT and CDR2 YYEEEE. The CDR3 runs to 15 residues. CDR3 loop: CASSLVGGNRETQYF. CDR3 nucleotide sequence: TGTGCCAGCAGCTTGGTTGGGGGCAATAGGGAGACCCAGTACTTC.

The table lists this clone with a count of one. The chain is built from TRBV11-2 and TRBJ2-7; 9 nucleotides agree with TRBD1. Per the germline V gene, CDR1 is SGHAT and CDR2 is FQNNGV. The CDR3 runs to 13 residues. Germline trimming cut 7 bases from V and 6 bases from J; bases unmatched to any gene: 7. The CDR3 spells CASTPGQGGEQYF. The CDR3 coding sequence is TGTGCCAGCACCCCGGGACAGGGTGGCGAGCAGTACTTC.

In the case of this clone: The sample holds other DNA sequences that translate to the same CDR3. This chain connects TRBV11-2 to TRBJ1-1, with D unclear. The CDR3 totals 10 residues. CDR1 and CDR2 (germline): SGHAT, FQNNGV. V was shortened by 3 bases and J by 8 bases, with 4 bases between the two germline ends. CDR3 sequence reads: CASSLGEAFF. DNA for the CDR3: TGTGCCAGCAGCTTGGGCGAAGCTTTCTTT. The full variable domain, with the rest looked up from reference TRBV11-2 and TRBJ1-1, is EAGVAQSPRYKIIEKRQSVAFWCNPISGHATLYWYQQILGQGPKLLIQFQNNGVVDDSQLPKDRFSAERLKGVDSTLKIQPAKLEDSAVYLCASSLGEAFFGQGTRLTVV.

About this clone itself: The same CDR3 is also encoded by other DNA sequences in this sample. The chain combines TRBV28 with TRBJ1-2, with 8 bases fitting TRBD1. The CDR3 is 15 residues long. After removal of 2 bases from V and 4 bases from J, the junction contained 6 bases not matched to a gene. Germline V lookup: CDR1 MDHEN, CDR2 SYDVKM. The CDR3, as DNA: TGTGCCAGCAGTTTACCTGGACAGGGTGGCTATGGCTACACCTTC. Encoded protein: CASSLPGQGGYGYTF.

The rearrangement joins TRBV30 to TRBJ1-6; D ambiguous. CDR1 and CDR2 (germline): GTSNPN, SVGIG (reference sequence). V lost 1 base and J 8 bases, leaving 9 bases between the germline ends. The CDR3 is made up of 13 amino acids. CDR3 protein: CAWSEQVDSPLHF. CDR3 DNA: TGTGCCTGGAGTGAGCAGGTGGATTCACCCCTCCACTTT. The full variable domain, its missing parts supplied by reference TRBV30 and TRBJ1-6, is SQTIHQWPATLVQPVGSPLSLECTVEGTSNPNLYWYRQAAGRGLQLLFYSVGIGQISSEVPQNLSASRPQDRQFILSSKKLLLSDSGFYLCAWSEQVDSPLHFGNGTRLTVT.

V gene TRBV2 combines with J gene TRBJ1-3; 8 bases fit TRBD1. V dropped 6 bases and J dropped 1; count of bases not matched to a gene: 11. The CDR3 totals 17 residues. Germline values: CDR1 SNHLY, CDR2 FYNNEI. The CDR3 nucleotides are TGTGCCAGCAGCCCGGACAGGGTAGTACTTTCTGGAAACACCATATATTTT. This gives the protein CASSPDRVVLSGNTIYF.

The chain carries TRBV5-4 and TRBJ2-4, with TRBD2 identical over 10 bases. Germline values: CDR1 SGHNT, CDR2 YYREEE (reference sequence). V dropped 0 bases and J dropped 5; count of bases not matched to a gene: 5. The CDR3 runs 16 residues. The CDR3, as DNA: TGTGCCAGCAGCTTGGCGGCTAGCGGGAGAGAAAACATTCAGTACTTC. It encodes CASSLAASGRENIQYF. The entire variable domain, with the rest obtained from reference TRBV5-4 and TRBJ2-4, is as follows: ETGVTQSPTHLIKTRGQQVTLRCSSQSGHNTVSWYQQALGQGPQFIFQYYREEENGRGNFPPRFSGLQFPNYSSELNVNALELDDSALYLCASSLAASGRENIQYFGAGTRLSVL.

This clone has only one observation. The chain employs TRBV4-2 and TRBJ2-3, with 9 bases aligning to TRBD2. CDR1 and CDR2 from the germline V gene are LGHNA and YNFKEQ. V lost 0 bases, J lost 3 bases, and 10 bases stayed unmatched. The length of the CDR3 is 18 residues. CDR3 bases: TGTGCCAGCAGCCAAGATCCCCTAGCGGGACGCCTTACAGATACGCAGTATTTT. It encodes CASSQDPLAGRLTDTQYF.

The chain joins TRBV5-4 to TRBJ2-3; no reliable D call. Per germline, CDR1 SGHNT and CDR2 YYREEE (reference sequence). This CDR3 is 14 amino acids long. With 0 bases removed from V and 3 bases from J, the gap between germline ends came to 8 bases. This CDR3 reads CASSLVGITDTQYF. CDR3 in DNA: TGTGCCAGCAGCTTGGTTGGAATAACAGATACGCAGTATTTT. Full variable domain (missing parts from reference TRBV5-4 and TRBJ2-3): ETGVTQSPTHLIKTRGQQVTLRCSSQSGHNTVSWYQQALGQGPQFIFQYYREEENGRGNFPPRFSGLQFPNYSSELNVNALELDDSALYLCASSLVGITDTQYFGPGTRLTVL.

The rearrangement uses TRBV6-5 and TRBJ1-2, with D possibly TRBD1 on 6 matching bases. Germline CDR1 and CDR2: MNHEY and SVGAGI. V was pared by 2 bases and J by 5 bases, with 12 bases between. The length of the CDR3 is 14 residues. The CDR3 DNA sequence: TGTGCCAGCAGTTACGGGGAAGGGGGATATGGCTACACCTTC. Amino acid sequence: CASSYGEGGYGYTF.